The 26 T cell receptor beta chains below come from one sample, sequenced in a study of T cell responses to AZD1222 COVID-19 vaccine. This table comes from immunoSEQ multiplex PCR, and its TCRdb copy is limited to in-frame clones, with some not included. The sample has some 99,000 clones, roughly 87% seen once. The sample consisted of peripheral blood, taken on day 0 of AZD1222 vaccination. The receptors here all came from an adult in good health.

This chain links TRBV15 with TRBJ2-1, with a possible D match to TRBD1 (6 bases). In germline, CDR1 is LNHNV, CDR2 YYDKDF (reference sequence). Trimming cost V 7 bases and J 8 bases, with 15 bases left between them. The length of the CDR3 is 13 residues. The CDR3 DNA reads TGTGCCACCACAAGTGGGGGCATGGATGAGCAGTTCTTC. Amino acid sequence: CATTSGGMDEQFF.

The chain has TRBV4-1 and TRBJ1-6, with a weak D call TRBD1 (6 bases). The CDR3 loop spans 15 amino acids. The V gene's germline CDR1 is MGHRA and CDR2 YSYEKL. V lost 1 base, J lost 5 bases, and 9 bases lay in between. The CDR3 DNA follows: TGCGCCAGCAGCCAAGCGGACAGAGATAATTCACCCCTCCACTTT. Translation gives CASSQADRDNSPLHF.

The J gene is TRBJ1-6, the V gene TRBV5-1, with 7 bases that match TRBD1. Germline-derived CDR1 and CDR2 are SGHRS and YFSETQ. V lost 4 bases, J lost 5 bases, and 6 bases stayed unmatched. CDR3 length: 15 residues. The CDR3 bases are TGCGCCAGCAGCCCAACAGGGGCACATAATTCACCCCTCCACTTT. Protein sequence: CASSPTGAHNSPLHF.

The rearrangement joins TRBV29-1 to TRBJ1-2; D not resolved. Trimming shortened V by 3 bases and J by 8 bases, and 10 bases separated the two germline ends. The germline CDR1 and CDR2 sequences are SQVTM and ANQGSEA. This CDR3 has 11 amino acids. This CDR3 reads CSVEGGRGYTF. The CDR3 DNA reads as TGCAGCGTTGAGGGAGGGCGGGGCTACACCTTC.

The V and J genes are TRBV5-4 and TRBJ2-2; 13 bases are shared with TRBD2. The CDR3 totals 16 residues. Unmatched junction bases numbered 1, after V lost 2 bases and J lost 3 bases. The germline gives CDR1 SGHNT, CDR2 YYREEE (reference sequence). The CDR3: CASSFGLAGDTGELFF. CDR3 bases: TGTGCCAGCAGCTTTGGACTAGCGGGAGACACCGGGGAGCTGTTTTTT.

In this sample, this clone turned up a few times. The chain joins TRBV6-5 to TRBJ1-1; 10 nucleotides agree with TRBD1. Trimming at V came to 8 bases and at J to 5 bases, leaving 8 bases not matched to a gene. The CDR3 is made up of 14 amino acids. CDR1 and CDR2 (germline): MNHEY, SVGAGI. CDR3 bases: TGTGCCAGCTTACGGACAGGGGGGATGACTGAAGCTTTCTTT. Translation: CASLRTGGMTEAFF.

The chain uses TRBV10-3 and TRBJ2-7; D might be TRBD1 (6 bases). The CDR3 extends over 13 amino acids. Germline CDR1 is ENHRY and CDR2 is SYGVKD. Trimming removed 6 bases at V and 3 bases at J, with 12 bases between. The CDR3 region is CAIRDSLLYEQYF. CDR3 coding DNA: TGTGCCATCAGGGACAGCCTCCTCTACGAGCAGTACTTC.

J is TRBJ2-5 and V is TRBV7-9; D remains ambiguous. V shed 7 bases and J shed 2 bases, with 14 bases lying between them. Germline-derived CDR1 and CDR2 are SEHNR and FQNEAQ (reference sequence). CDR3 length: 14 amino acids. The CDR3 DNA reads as TGTGCCAGCACCTCTCTCGGGCAGCAAGAGACCCAGTACTTC. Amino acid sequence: CASTSLGQQETQYF.

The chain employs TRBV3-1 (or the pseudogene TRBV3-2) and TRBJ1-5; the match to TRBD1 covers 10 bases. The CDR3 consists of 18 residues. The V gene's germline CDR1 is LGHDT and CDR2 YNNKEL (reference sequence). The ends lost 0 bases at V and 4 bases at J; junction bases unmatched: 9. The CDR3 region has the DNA TGTGCCAGCAGCCAAGACCGACAGGGGGCGGAACGGAATCAGCCCCAGCATTTT. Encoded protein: CASSQDRQGAERNQPQHF.

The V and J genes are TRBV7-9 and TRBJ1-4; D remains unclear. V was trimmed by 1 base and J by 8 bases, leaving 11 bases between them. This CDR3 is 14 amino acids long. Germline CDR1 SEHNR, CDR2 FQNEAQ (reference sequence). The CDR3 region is CASSLEELREKLFF. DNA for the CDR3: TGTGCCAGCAGCTTAGAGGAATTGCGGGAAAAACTGTTTTTT.

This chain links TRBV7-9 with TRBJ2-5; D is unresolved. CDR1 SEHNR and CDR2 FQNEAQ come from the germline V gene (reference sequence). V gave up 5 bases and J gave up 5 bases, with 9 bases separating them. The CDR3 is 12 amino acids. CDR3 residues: CASSLLGETQYF. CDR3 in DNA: TGTGCCAGCAGCCTCCTAGGGGAGACCCAGTACTTC. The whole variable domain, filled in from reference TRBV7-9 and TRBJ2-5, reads DTGVSQNPRHKITKRGQNVTFRCDPISEHNRLYWYRQTLGQGPEFLTYFQNEAQLEKSRLLSDRFSAERPKGSFSTLEIQRTEQGDSAMYLCASSLLGETQYFGPGTRLLVL.

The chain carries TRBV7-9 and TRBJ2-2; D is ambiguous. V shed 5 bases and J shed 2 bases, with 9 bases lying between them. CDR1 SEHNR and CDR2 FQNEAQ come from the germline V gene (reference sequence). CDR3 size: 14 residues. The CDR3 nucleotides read TGTGCCAGCAGCCCCCTAACTAACACCGGGGAGCTGTTTTTT. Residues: CASSPLTNTGELFF.

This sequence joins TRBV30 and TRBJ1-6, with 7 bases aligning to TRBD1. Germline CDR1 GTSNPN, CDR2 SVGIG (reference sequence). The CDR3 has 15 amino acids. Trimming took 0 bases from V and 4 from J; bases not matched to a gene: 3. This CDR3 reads CAWSVKGAYNSPLHF. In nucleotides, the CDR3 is TGTGCCTGGAGTGTAAAGGGGGCTTATAATTCACCCCTCCACTTT.

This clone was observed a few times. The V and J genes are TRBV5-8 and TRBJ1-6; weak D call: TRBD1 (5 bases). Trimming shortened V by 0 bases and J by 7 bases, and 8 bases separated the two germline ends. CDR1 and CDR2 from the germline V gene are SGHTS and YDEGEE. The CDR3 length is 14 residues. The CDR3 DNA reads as TGTGCCAGCAGCTTGGGACAGCCAAATTCACCCCTCCACTTT. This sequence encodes CASSLGQPNSPLHF.

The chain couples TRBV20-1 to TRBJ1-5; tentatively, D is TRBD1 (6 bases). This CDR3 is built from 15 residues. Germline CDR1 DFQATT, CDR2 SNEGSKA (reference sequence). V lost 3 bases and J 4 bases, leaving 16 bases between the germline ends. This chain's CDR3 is CSASFNTGRNQPQHF. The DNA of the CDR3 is TGCAGTGCTAGTTTTAATACAGGGCGTAATCAGCCCCAGCATTTT.

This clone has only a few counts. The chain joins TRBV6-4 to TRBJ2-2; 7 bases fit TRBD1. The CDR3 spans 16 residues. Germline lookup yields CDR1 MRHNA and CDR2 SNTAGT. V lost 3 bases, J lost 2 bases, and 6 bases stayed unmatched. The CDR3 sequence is CASSDSGTENTGELFF. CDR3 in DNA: TGTGCCAGCAGTGATTCGGGGACAGAAAACACCGGGGAGCTGTTTTTT.

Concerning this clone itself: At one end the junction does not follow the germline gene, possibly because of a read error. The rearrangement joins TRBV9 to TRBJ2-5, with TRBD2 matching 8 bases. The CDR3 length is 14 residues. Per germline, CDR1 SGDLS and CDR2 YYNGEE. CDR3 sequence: CASNVAGRDETQYF. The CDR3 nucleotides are TGTGCCAGCAACGTAGCGGGGAGGGACGAGACCCAGTACTTC.

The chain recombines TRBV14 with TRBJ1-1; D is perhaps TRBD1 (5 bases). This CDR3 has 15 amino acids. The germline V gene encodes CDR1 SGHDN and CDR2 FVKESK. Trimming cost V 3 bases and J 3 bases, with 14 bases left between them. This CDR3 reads CASSHLMGRDTEAFF. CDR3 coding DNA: TGTGCCAGCAGCCACCTCATGGGGCGTGACACTGAAGCTTTCTTT.

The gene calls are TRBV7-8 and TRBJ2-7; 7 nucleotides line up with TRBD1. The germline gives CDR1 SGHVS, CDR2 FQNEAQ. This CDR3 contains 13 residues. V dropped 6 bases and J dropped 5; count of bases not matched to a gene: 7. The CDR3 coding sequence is TGTGCCAGCAGTTTACAGGGGTTTGACGAGCAGTACTTC. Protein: CASSLQGFDEQYF.

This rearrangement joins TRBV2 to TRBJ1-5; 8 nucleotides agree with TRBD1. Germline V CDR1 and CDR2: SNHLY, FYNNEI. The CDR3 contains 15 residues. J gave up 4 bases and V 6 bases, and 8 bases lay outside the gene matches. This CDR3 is CASSPRTGRNQPQHF. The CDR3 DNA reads TGTGCCAGCAGCCCTCGGACAGGGAGGAATCAGCCCCAGCATTTT.

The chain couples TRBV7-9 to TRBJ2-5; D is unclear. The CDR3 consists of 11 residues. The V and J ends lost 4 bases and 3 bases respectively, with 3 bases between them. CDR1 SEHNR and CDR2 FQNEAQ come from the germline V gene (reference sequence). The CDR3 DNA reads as TGTGCCAGCAGCTCAGAAGAGACCCAGTACTTC. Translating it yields CASSSEETQYF.

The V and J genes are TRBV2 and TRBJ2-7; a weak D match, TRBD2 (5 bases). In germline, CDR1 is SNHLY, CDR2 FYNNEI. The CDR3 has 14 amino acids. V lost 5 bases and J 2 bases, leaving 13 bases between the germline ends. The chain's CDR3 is CASSREITAYEQYF. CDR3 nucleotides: TGTGCCAGCAGTCGGGAAATCACCGCCTACGAGCAGTACTTC.

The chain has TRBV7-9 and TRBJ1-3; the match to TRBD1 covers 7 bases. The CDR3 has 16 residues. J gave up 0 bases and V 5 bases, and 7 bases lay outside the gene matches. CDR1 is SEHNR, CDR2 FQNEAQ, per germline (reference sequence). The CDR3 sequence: CASSKLGTASGNTIYF. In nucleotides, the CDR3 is TGTGCCAGCAGCAAGCTAGGGACAGCCTCTGGAAACACCATATATTTT.

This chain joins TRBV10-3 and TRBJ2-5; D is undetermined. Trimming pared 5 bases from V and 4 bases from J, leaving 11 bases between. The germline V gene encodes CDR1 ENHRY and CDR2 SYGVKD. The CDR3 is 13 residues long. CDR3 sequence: CAISPDLTETQYF. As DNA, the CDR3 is TGTGCCATCAGTCCGGACCTCACAGAGACCCAGTACTTC.

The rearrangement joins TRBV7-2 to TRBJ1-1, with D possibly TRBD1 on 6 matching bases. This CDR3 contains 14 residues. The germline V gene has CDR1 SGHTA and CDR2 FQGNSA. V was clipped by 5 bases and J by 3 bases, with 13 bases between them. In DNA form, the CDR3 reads TGTGCCAGCAGCCGGATGGAGGGGGACACTGAAGCTTTCTTT. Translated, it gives CASSRMEGDTEAFF. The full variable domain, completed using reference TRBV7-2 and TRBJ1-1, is GAGVSQSPSNKVTEKGKDVELRCDPISGHTALYWYRQSLGQGLEFLIYFQGNSAPDKSGLPSDRFSAERTGGSVSTLTIQRTQQEDSAVYLCASSRMEGDTEAFFGQGTRLTVV.

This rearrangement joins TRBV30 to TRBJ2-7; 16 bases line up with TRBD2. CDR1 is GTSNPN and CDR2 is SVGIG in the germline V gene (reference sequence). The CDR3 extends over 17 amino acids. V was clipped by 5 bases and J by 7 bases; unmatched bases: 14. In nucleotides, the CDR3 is TGTGCCTGGGACTTGGGGACTAGCGGGGGGGCAACGCAAGAGCAGTACTTC. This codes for CAWDLGTSGGATQEQYF.